This is a list of T cell receptor beta chains from one sample in a study of early T cells in non-severe SARS-CoV-2 infection. TCRdb fed the 5' RACE reads into MiXCR, producing one record per CDR3 protein. Of some 67,000 distinct CDR3 sequences listed, around 14% are singletons. The sample consisted of whole blood. These TCRs come from an adult who was a healthcare worker with PCR-confirmed SARS-CoV-2 infection or an uninfected control (not recorded which). The CDR3 runs from the conserved cysteine through the conserved F or W. The D gene is left open where the match is weak. Part of the rows lack a size; the others show once, few, many or a class for expanded clones.

v_gene,d_gene,j_gene,abundance,CDR3aa,CDR3nt
TRBV11-2,-,TRBJ2-3,many,CASSVIRVTQYF,TGTGCCAGCAGCGTTATAAGAGTTACGCAGTATTTT
TRBV6-4,TRBD1,TRBJ2-1,-,CASSEWTGNEQFF,TGTGCCAGCAGTGAGTGGACAGGGAATGAGCAGTTCTTC
TRBV6-2/TRBV6-3,-,TRBJ1-2,many,CASTKGPDRTNYGYTF,TGTGCCAGCACTAAGGGACCGGACCGGACTAACTATGGCTACACCTTC
TRBV19,-,TRBJ2-7,-,CASMVGDGTYEQYF,TGTGCCAGTATGGTCGGGGACGGGACATACGAGCAGTACTTC
TRBV5-1,TRBD2,TRBJ2-5,few,CASSLDHSGSGETQYF,TGCGCCAGCAGCCTAGATCACAGCGGGAGTGGGGAGACCCAGTACTTC
TRBV30,-,TRBJ1-5,many,CAWSFGGTQPQHF,TGTGCCTGGAGCTTTGGGGGGACTCAGCCCCAGCATTTT
TRBV19,-,TRBJ1-5,many,CASKMGNQPQHF,TGTGCCAGTAAGATGGGCAATCAGCCCCAGCATTTT
TRBV29-1,-,TRBJ1-6,-,CSVFFPPTDNSYNSPLHF,TGCAGCGTTTTTTTTCCCCCGACAGATAACTCCTATAATTCACCCCTCCACTTT
TRBV3-1,-,TRBJ2-2,many,CASSQVQDTGELFF,TGTGCCAGCAGCCAAGTCCAGGACACCGGGGAGCTGTTTTTT
TRBV5-5,-,TRBJ2-1,-,CASSSAGVGDEQFF,TGTGCCAGCAGCTCTGCTGGGGTGGGGGATGAGCAGTTCTTC
TRBV5-1,TRBD2,TRBJ2-3,-,CASRGLAATDTQYF,TGCGCCAGCAGGGGACTAGCGGCCACAGATACGCAGTATTTT
TRBV6-5,-,TRBJ2-1,few,CASSPGPDEREQFF,TGTGCCAGCAGTCCGGGACCGGATGAAAGGGAGCAGTTCTTC
TRBV7-9,TRBD1,TRBJ2-3,many,CASSLEGQGPRDTQYF,TGTGCCAGCAGCTTAGAGGGACAGGGCCCCCGAGATACGCAGTATTTT
TRBV5-1,-,TRBJ1-1,few,CASSPGVARAEAFF,TGCGCCAGCAGCCCAGGGGTTGCGAGAGCTGAAGCTTTCTTT
TRBV5-6,-,TRBJ2-3,many,CASSLGPQDTQYF,TGTGCCAGCAGCCTCGGTCCTCAAGATACGCAGTATTTT
TRBV6-6,TRBD1,TRBJ1-2,-,CASSYDRGFNGYTF,TGTGCCAGCAGTTACGACAGGGGGTTTAATGGCTACACCTTC
TRBV20-1,TRBD2,TRBJ2-2,-,CSASRGGTGELFF,TGCAGTGCTAGTAGGGGAGGGACCGGGGAGCTGTTTTTT
TRBV5-1,-,TRBJ2-7,-,CASRPRDGWEQYF,TGCGCCAGCAGACCGCGGGATGGATGGGAGCAGTACTTC
TRBV11-1,-,TRBJ2-7,few,CASSPPLNWEQYF,TGTGCCAGCAGCCCCCCTCTAAACTGGGAGCAGTACTTC
TRBV9,-,TRBJ2-2,many,CASSPHMDTGELFF,TGTGCCAGCAGCCCGCACATGGACACCGGGGAGCTGTTTTTT
TRBV2,-,TRBJ2-1,many,CARIDSYSYNEQFF,TGTGCCAGAATCGACAGCTACTCCTACAATGAGCAGTTCTTC
TRBV6-6,-,TRBJ1-1,few,CASSYSTAGIGTEAFF,TGTGCCAGCAGTTACTCTACAGCCGGGATCGGCACTGAAGCTTTCTTT
TRBV29-1,-,TRBJ2-1,many,CSVEEFSRGNEQFF,TGCAGCGTTGAAGAATTTTCCCGGGGCAATGAGCAGTTCTTC
TRBV6-1,-,TRBJ1-1,many,CASRTVEAFF,TGTGCCAGCAGGACAGTTGAAGCTTTCTTT
TRBV11-3,TRBD2,TRBJ2-1,few,CASSERASGGSYNEQFF,TGTGCCAGCAGCGAAAGAGCTAGCGGAGGCTCCTACAATGAGCAGTTCTTC